One and the same sample provided the 14 T cell receptor beta chains below, sequenced in a study of T cell repertoires in cytomegalovirus infection. MiXCR was run by TCRdb on the reads, yielding one entry per CDR3 protein. Of 200,000 to 300,000 distinct CDR3 sequences in the sample, approximately 9.1% are singletons; the top ten hold less than 15%. Sequencing input: PBMCs. These receptors were collected from a human donor in good health (CMV status not recorded). Some clones in this sample may be carry-over from other donors' samples.

This clonotype has just a few counts. The rearrangement joins TRBV29-1 to TRBJ1-1; D unclear. V lost 8 bases, J lost 5 bases, and 18 bases lay in between. This CDR3 has 13 amino acids. CDR1 SQVTM and CDR2 ANQGSEA come from the germline V gene. This chain's CDR3 is CSFVGVGWTEAFF. CDR3 coding DNA: TGCAGCTTCGTCGGGGTGGGGTGGACTGAAGCTTTCTTT.

This clonotype was picked up many times. The CDR3 here is CASSLGPQREGYF. The CDR3 nucleotides read TGTGCCAGCAGCTTAGGCCCCCAGCGGGAAGGGTATTTT. The V gene is TRBV7-2, the J gene TRBJ2-3; 7 bases match TRBD2. Looked up from germline, CDR1 is SGHTA and CDR2 is FQGNSA. The V segment lost 1 base and the J segment 14 bases; nucleotides outside the gene matches: 9. The CDR3 extends over 13 amino acids.

The sample holds many counts of this clonotype. The gene calls are TRBV12-3 or TRBV12-4 and TRBJ1-5; D not resolved. CDR3 size: 15 residues. V was clipped by 2 bases and J by 0 bases, with 8 bases between them. The CDR3 region is CASSLWGSSNQPQHF. The CDR3 DNA reads as TGTGCCAGCAGTTTATGGGGTTCTAGCAATCAGCCCCAGCATTTT.

This clonotype was detected many times. This rearrangement joins TRBV7-2 to TRBJ1-2, with D unclear. The ends were cut back, 2 bases at V and 5 bases at J, with 12 bases in the middle. The CDR3 totals 14 residues. Germline CDR1 is SGHTA and CDR2 is FQGNSA. CDR3 bases: TGTGCCAGCAGCTTACAAGGGAGCCCTTATGGCTACACCTTC. It codes for CASSLQGSPYGYTF.

This clonotype was detected ten times or more. The chain combines TRBV7-2 with TRBJ2-1, with 12 nucleotides matching TRBD1. CDR1 and CDR2 (germline): SGHTA, FQGNSA. There are 16 residues in the CDR3. V was pared by 3 bases and J by 7 bases, with 7 bases of the junction left unmatched. The chain's CDR3 is CASSFAGTGGGNEQFF. The CDR3 region has the DNA TGTGCCAGCAGCTTCGCCGGGACAGGGGGCGGGAATGAGCAGTTCTTC.

In its sample, this clonotype was seen many times. The chain links TRBV5-1 to TRBJ1-1; 11 bases fit TRBD1. V shed 3 bases, J shed 4 bases, and the junction held 5 bases outside the gene matches. The CDR3 runs to 15 residues. The germline V gene encodes CDR1 SGHRS and CDR2 YFSETQ. The CDR3 reads CASSWTGGAGTEAFF. CDR3 bases: TGCGCCAGCAGCTGGACAGGGGGCGCGGGCACTGAAGCTTTCTTT. The full variable domain, completed using reference TRBV5-1 and TRBJ1-1, is KAGVTQTPRYLIKTRGQQVTLSCSPISGHRSVSWYQQTPGQGLQFLFEYFSETQRNKGNFPGRFSGRQFSNSRSEMNVSTLELGDSALYLCASSWTGGAGTEAFFGQGTRLTVV.

This clonotype was seen only a few times. This chain connects TRBV12-3 or TRBV12-4 to TRBJ2-3, with 7 bases identical to TRBD2. The ends lost 2 bases at V and 3 bases at J; junction bases unmatched: 2. CDR3 size: 14 residues. The CDR3 here is CASSLPSGTDTQYF. The DNA for the CDR3 is TGTGCCAGCAGTTTACCTAGCGGAACAGATACGCAGTATTTT.

This clonotype was counted only a few times. The chain carries TRBV7-2 and TRBJ1-3, with D perhaps matching TRBD1 (6 bases). The CDR3 is 19 amino acids. Germline V gene data show CDR1 as SGHTA and CDR2 as FQGNSA. The V end was cut by 5 bases, the J end by 0 bases, with 23 bases between. As DNA, the CDR3 is TGTGCCAGCAGCACTAAGGGGCCACAGGGATCCCACTCTGGAAACACCATATATTTT. It encodes CASSTKGPQGSHSGNTIYF.

In this sample, this clonotype turned up a few times. This chain links TRBV7-6 with TRBJ1-4, with no clear D. The germline V and J ends were trimmed by 0 bases and 5 bases, with 10 bases remaining between them. Germline CDR1 and CDR2: SGHVS and FNYEAQ. The CDR3 covers 15 residues. The CDR3 region is CASSLADTPNEKLFF. CDR3 in DNA: TGTGCCAGCAGCTTAGCTGACACGCCAAATGAAAAACTGTTTTTT. The full variable domain, its missing parts supplied by reference TRBV7-6 and TRBJ1-4, is GAGVSQSPRYKVTKRGQDVALRCDPISGHVSLYWYRQALGQGPEFLTYFNYEAQQDKSGLPNDRFSAERPEGSISTLTIQRTEQRDSAMYRCASSLADTPNEKLFFGSGTQLSVL.

The table lists this clonotype with many counts. The chain is built from TRBV19 and TRBJ1-2; 10 bases line up with TRBD1. J gave up 2 bases and V 8 bases, and 14 bases lay outside the gene matches. CDR3 size: 17 residues. Germline values: CDR1 LNHDA, CDR2 SQIVND (reference sequence). Here the CDR3 DNA reads TGTGCCAGTTCCCCCGGGACAGGGGTACGGAAAAACTATGGCTACACCTTC. It codes for CASSPGTGVRKNYGYTF. Full variable domain (outside the CDR3, taken from reference TRBV19 and TRBJ1-2): DGGITQSPKYLFRKEGQNVTLSCEQNLNHDAMYWYRQDPGQGLRLIYYSQIVNDFQKGDIAEGYSVSREKKESFPLTVTSAQKNPTAFYLCASSPGTGVRKNYGYTFGSGTRLTVV.

This clonotype was counted at least ten times. The rearrangement joins TRBV7-8 to TRBJ1-4; D gene unclear. The ends were cut back, 1 base at V and 2 bases at J, with 11 bases in the middle. The CDR3 has 16 amino acids. Germline V gene sequence: CDR1 SGHVS, CDR2 FQNEAQ. The CDR3 sequence: CASSLGRVGTNEKLFF. The CDR3 nucleotides are TGTGCCAGCAGCTTAGGACGAGTGGGGACTAATGAAAAACTGTTTTTT.

This clonotype was observed a handful of times. The chain links TRBV10-3 to TRBJ1-1; possible D gene TRBD1, 5 bases. Trimming stripped 0 bases from V and 4 bases from J, with 12 bases between. Germline values: CDR1 ENHRY, CDR2 SYGVKD. This CDR3 is built from 15 residues. The DNA for the CDR3 is TGTGCCATCAGTGAGTCGGCCCCAGGGAGCACTGAAGCTTTCTTT. Its translation: CAISESAPGSTEAFF.

The V call is TRBV12-3 or TRBV12-4, the J call TRBJ2-5; 10 nucleotides line up with TRBD2. The CDR3 runs to 16 residues. The V and J ends lost 6 bases and 9 bases, in that order; junction bases with no gene match: 16. CDR3 nucleotide sequence: TGTGCCAGCAGCCCACCCGGGACTAGCGCCACGGGGGCCCAGTACTTC. Residues: CASSPPGTSATGAQYF.

This clonotype was recorded many times. This chain uses TRBV9 with TRBJ2-3; 7 nucleotides match TRBD2. CDR3 length: 18 residues. Germline lookup yields CDR1 SGDLS and CDR2 YYNGEE. With V trimmed by 6 bases and J by 2 bases, 18 bases remained unmatched. This CDR3 reads CASTLGMSSGDLTDTQYF. The CDR3 DNA reads as TGTGCCAGCACCCTTGGGATGTCGAGCGGGGACCTCACAGATACGCAGTATTTT.